A selection of T cell receptor beta chains follows, all from one sample in a study of blood T cell repertoires in COVID-19. TCRdb's table, derived via immunoSEQ multiplex PCR, lists solely in-frame clones and lacks some. The data contain a few hundred thousand clones, more than 70% of them seen just once; the ten biggest clones take up more than 1.5%. The sequenced sample was PBMCs or T cells enriched from blood (not recorded which). The source of these receptors is a man in his forties or fifties in a cohort exposed to, infected with or recovered from COVID-19 (not recorded which). Each CDR3 is given with its conserved first and last residue. The order of the fields is clone size, V gene, J gene, D gene, CDR3 DNA, CDR3 protein. D genes are given only for firm matches. The size of a clone is reported for some rows only, either as once, few or many, or as a class for expanded clones.

NA,TRBV28,TRBJ1-5,TRBD1,TGTGCCAGCAGTTTAAGAGGGACAGGGGTAGGTCAGCCCCAGCATTTT,CASSLRGTGVGQPQHF
NA,TRBV6-5,TRBJ2-7,NA,TGTGCCAGCAGCCAACTCGGAGGGGGCTCAAGCGAGCAGTACTTC,CASSQLGGGSSEQYF
NA,TRBV7-9,TRBJ2-5,TRBD2,TGTGCCAGCAGCTTACGACAACTTAGCGGGAGCAAAGAGACCCAGTACTTC,CASSLRQLSGSKETQYF
NA,TRBV25-1,TRBJ1-5,TRBD1,TGTGCCAGCAGTGGTGGGGGGGGACAGGGCAATCAGCCCCAGCATTTT,CASSGGGGQGNQPQHF
NA,TRBV7-2,TRBJ2-3,TRBD2,TGTGCCAGCAGCTTCCGGGGGGGCGTAGATACGCAGTATTTT,CASSFRGGVDTQYF
NA,TRBV25-1,TRBJ1-4,NA,TGTGCCAGCAGGGGCCACAGCGGAAAACTGTTTTTT,CASRGHSGKLFF
NA,TRBV5-4,TRBJ2-3,TRBD1,TGTGCCAGCAGCTTGAGGCAGGGGGTGGCAGATACGCAGTATTTT,CASSLRQGVADTQYF
NA,TRBV15,TRBJ1-1,TRBD1,TGTGCCACCAGCAGAGATAGGGGGCGGGGGAACACTGAAGCTTTCTTT,CATSRDRGRGNTEAFF
NA,TRBV15,TRBJ2-2,NA,TGTGCCACCAGCAGAGCGCGGGTAGCGTACACCGGGGAGCTGTTTTTT,CATSRARVAYTGELFF
NA,TRBV12-2,TRBJ2-7,NA,TGTGCAAGTCAGAGGAGGGACAGGCTCTACGAGCAGTACTTC,CASQRRDRLYEQYF
NA,TRBV11-2,TRBJ1-1,NA,TGTGCCAGCAGCTTCGTGAGCACTGAAGCTTTCTTT,CASSFVSTEAFF
NA,TRBV14,TRBJ1-1,NA,TGTGCCAGCAGCCAGGGGTGGAGGACTGAAGCTTTCTTT,CASSQGWRTEAFF
few,TRBV29-1,TRBJ1-6,TRBD1,TGCAGCGTTGAGACAGGGGCGAATTCACCCCTCCACTTT,CSVETGANSPLHF
NA,TRBV3-1/TRBV3-2,TRBJ2-3,TRBD2,TGTGCCAGCAGCCACGGGATGTCAGCGGGAGAAGATACGCAGTATTTT,CASSHGMSAGEDTQYF
NA,TRBV28,TRBJ1-3,TRBD1,TGTGCCGCCCAAGACGAGGGGGCCGGGGGAAACACCATATATTTT,CAAQDEGAGGNTIYF
few,TRBV28,TRBJ1-2,TRBD1,TGTGCCAGCAGTCAACAACAGACAGGGGACTATGGCTACACCTTC,CASSQQQTGDYGYTF
NA,TRBV2,TRBJ1-5,NA,TGTGCCAGCAGTGAAACAGGGATTAGCAATCAGCCCCAGCATTTT,CASSETGISNQPQHF
NA,TRBV5-1,TRBJ2-2,TRBD2,TGCGCCAGCAGCTTGGGGACTAGCGAGACCGGGGAGCTGTTTTTT,CASSLGTSETGELFF
NA,TRBV3-1/TRBV3-2,TRBJ1-6,NA,TGTGCCAGCACCCAAGGGACTTCTAATTCACCCCTCCACTTT,CASTQGTSNSPLHF
NA,TRBV28,TRBJ2-2,NA,TGTGCCAGCAGTACCCGACTAATCTATTCCCGATCCGGGGAGCTGTTTTTT,CASSTRLIYSRSGELFF
few,TRBV9,TRBJ1-1,NA,TGTGCCAGCAGCCCAAACAGGGAAGGTACTGAAGCTTTCTTT,CASSPNREGTEAFF
NA,TRBV2,TRBJ2-1,TRBD2,TGTGCCAGCAGTGCTAGCGGGAGAGTTATATTGGGTGAGCAGTTCTTC,CASSASGRVILGEQFF
NA,TRBV27,TRBJ2-7,NA,TGTGCCAGCAGCCCGAGGGGGGGGGCCTACGAGCAGTACTTC,CASSPRGGAYEQYF
NA,TRBV12-5,TRBJ2-7,NA,TGTGCTAGTGGTAACCAGACAGGGCGGGATCCCCCCTACGAGCAGTACTTC,CASGNQTGRDPPYEQYF
NA,TRBV7-9,TRBJ1-1,TRBD1,TGTGCCAGCAGCTTAGTTAAGGGGGCGACAGGTGGGACTGAAGCTTTCTTT,CASSLVKGATGGTEAFF
NA,TRBV18,TRBJ2-7,NA,TGTGCCAGCTCCCCCAGCTCCTACGAGCAGTACTTC,CASSPSSYEQYF
NA,TRBV25-1,TRBJ2-7,TRBD1,TGTGCCAGCAGTGTGATGGCAGGGGGCGCCGAGCAGTACTTC,CASSVMAGGAEQYF
NA,TRBV27,TRBJ1-1,TRBD1,TGTGCCAGCAGTCCCGGGACAGCGAACACTGAAGCTTTCTTT,CASSPGTANTEAFF
once,TRBV27,TRBJ1-1,TRBD1,TGTGCCAGCAGTTTAATCGGGACAGCCACTGAAGCTTTCTTT,CASSLIGTATEAFF
NA,TRBV7-2,TRBJ2-1,NA,TGTGCCAGCAGCTTAGTGGAGGGGGCCAATGAGCAGTTCTTC,CASSLVEGANEQFF
NA,TRBV6-5,TRBJ2-1,NA,TGTGCCAGCAGCCAAGCCGGACTGACCTACAATGAGCAGTTCTTC,CASSQAGLTYNEQFF
NA,TRBV11-2,TRBJ2-7,NA,TGTGCCAGCAGCTTAGAAAGGAGCTCCTACGAGCAGTACTTC,CASSLERSSYEQYF
NA,TRBV6-5,TRBJ2-1,NA,TGTGCCAGCAGTCATGGACAGAGTTCCTACAATGAGCAGTTCTTC,CASSHGQSSYNEQFF
NA,TRBV18,TRBJ1-4,NA,TGTGCCAGCTCACCACCTGGTGGTCAGGGCAGTCAAAAACTGTTTTTT,CASSPPGGQGSQKLFF
once,TRBV18,TRBJ2-7,TRBD2,TGTGCCAGCTCGACTAGCGGGAGCCCCTACGAGCAGTACTTC,CASSTSGSPYEQYF
NA,TRBV9,TRBJ2-6,TRBD2,TGTGCCAGCAGCGTAGGGGGACTAGCTATCTTCTCTGGGGCCAACGTCCTGACTTTC,CASSVGGLAIFSGANVLTF
NA,TRBV5-1,TRBJ1-2,NA,TGCGCCAGCAGCTTGGAGGGAGCCCATGGCTACACCTTC,CASSLEGAHGYTF
NA,TRBV19,TRBJ2-3,NA,TGTGCCAGTAAAGCTGGGGAGTTCGGCACAGATACGCAGTATTTT,CASKAGEFGTDTQYF
NA,TRBV7-8,TRBJ2-2,NA,TGTGCCAGCAGCTTAGTTCGGCTAGCAGGCACCGGGGAGCTGTTTTTT,CASSLVRLAGTGELFF
once,TRBV2,TRBJ2-7,TRBD2,TGTGCCAGCAGGGGGCTAGCGGGAGTTGGGGAGCAGTACTTC,CASRGLAGVGEQYF
NA,TRBV19,TRBJ2-1,TRBD2,TGTGCCAGTAGTCTCCTAGCGGGAGGGGTTCGGGAGCAGTTCTTC,CASSLLAGGVREQFF
NA,TRBV5-5,TRBJ1-1,NA,TGTGCCAGCAGCTTGGTGGTTGGCCCTGAAGCTTTCTTT,CASSLVVGPEAFF
NA,TRBV5-1,TRBJ2-5,TRBD2,TGCGCCAGCAGCTTTAGCGGGAGTCCCCAAGAGACCCAGTACTTC,CASSFSGSPQETQYF
NA,TRBV27,TRBJ1-4,NA,TGTGCCAGCAGTTTCTCACCACCCGACGGACTTAATGAAAAACTGTTTTTT,CASSFSPPDGLNEKLFF
few,TRBV10-3,TRBJ1-6,NA,TGTGCCATCAGTGACGGGGGGAATTCACCCCTCCACTTT,CAISDGGNSPLHF
NA,TRBV15,TRBJ2-5,NA,TGTGCCACCAGCCGGGGAGTGGGGGGGCGAGGAGAGACCCAGTACTTC,CATSRGVGGRGETQYF
NA,TRBV19,TRBJ2-3,TRBD2,TGTGCCAGTAGTATTCCCGGACTAGCGGGGAGCACAGATACGCAGTATTTT,CASSIPGLAGSTDTQYF
NA,TRBV7-6,TRBJ2-7,TRBD2,TGTGCCAGCAGCTCACCGGGACTAGCGGGAGCCCACGAGCAGTACTTC,CASSSPGLAGAHEQYF
once,TRBV19,TRBJ2-4,TRBD1,TGTGCCAGTAGTGTGACAGGGGGGGTTGCCAAAAACATTCAGTACTTC,CASSVTGGVAKNIQYF
NA,TRBV7-9,TRBJ2-7,TRBD1,TGTGCCAGCAGCTTAGCGGGGACAGGTTCTCAGCAGTACTTC,CASSLAGTGSQQYF
NA,TRBV5-4,TRBJ2-7,TRBD1,TGTGCCAGCAGCTTCGGGGGACAGGGAAAAGCGGCCGAGCAGTACTTC,CASSFGGQGKAAEQYF